This T cell receptor (beta chain) was found in a study of neurological immune-mediated disorders. General observations from the study: The greatest TCR clonal expansion occurred in HTLV-1-associated myelopathy and the least in multiple sclerosis, which fell below healthy controls. Private repertoires in all groups were suggested by the absence of shared CDR3 amino acid sequences among expanded clones across subjects.

The CDR3 is 13 residues long. Germline CDR1 and CDR2: MDHEN and SYDVKM. The V gene end was trimmed by 10 bases and the J gene end by 2 bases; junction bases not matched to a gene: 6. Stored at -80 C, 2 million PBMCs were the source of the unsorted libraries. Synthesis of cDNA was accomplished via 5'RACE employing 10-nucleotide random UMIs. Each CDR3 protein is one row after TCRdb ran MiXCR on the 5' RACE reads. This sample has almost 30,000 distinct CDR3 sequences, with about an eighth found just once. The sample holds many counts of this clonotype. What it recognizes is unknown. The clonotype originates from a woman in her sixties in good health. This rearrangement joins TRBV28 to TRBJ1-2, with 8 positions matching TRBD1. The sequencing input was PBMCs. As DNA, the CDR3 is TGTGCCACCGACCGGACAGGGAACTATGGCTACACCTTC. Translating gives CATDRTGNYGYTF.